This T cell receptor (beta chain) was found in a study of cytomegalovirus exposure and HLA in healthy donors. The study's findings and limits: Earlier results showed most TCR beta V segments being productive about 90% or about 30% of the time. Later findings reportedly placed an Asian-associated ancestry cluster below the approximately 620-donor mean for N-insertions.

A multiplex PCR was run with 60 Vbeta primers and 13 Jbeta primers. Clones were sequenced by immunoSEQ multiplex PCR, and TCRdb holds only the in-frame ones, with some missing. Of 130,000 or so clones detected, about 80% appear once; the ten largest clones hold 3.4%. The V segment lost 6 bases and the J segment 5 bases; nucleotides outside the gene matches: 3. CDR1 and CDR2 from the germline V gene are MGHRA and YSYEKL. There are 14 residues in the CDR3. In this sample, this clone turned up a few times. Its antigen is not identified. Sequenced: PBMCs. The TCR originated in a young man in good health and CMV-seronegative. The chain combines TRBV4-1 with TRBJ2-3; TRBD2 matches 12 bases. The CDR3 is CASSLAGGGDTQYF. The CDR3 DNA reads as TGCGCCAGCAGTCTAGCGGGGGGGGGAGATACGCAGTATTTT.